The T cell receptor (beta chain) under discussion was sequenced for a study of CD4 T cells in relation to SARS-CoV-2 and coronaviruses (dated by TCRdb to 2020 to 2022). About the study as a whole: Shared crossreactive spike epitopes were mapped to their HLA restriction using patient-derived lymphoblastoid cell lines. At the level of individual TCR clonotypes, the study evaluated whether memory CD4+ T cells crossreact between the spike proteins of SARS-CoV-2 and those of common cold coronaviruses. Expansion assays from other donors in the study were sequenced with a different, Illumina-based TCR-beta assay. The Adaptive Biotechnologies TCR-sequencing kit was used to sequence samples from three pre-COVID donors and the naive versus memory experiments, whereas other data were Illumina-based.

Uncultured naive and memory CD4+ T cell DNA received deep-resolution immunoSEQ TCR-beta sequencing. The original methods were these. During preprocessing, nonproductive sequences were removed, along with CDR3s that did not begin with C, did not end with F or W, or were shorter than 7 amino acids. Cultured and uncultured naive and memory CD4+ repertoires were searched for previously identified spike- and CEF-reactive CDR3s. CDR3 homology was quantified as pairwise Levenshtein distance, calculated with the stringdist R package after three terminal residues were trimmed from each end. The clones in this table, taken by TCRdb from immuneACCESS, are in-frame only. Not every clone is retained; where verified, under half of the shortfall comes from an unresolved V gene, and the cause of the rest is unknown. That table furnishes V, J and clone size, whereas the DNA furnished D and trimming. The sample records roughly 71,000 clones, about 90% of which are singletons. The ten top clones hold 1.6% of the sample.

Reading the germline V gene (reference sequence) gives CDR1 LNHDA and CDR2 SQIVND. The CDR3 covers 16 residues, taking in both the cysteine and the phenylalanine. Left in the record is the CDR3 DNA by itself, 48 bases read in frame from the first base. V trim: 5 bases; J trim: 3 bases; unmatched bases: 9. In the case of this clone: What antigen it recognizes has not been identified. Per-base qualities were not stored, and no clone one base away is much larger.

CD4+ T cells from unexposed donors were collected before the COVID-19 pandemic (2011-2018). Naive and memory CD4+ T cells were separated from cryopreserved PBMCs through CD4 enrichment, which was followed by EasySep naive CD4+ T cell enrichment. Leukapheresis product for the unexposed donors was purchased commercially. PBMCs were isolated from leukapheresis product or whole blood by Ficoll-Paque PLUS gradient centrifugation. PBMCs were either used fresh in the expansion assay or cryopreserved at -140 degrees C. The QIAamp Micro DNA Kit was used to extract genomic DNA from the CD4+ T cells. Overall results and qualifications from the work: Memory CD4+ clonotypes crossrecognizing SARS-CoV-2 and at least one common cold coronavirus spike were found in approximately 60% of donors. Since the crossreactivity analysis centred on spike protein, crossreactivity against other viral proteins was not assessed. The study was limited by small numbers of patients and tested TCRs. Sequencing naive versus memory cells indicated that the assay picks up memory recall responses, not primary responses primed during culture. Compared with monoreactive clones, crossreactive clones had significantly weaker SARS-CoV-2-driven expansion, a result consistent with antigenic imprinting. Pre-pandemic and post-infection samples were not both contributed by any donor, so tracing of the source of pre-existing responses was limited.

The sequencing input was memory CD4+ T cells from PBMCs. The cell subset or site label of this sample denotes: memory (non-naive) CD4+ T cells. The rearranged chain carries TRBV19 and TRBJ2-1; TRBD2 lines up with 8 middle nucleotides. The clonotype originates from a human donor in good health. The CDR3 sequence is CASSPSGSGDYNEQFF. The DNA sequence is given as TGTGCCAGTAGTCCGTCGGGTAGCGGGGACTACAATGAGCAGTTCTTC.